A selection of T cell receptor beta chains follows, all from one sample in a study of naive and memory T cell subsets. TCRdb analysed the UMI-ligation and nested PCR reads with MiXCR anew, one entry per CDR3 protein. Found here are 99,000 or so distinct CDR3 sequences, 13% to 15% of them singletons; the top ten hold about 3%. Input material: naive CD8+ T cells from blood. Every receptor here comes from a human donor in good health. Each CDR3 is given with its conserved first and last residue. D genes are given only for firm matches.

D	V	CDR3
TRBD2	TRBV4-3	CASSQDRAGGPLETQYF
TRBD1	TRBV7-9	CASGESLGQGYEQFF
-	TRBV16	CASSQRTPVSANEKLFF
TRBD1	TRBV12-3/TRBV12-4	CASLTPGQANTGELFF
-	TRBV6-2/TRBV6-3	CASSYRGYEQYF
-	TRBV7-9	CASSLVSDPLDYGYTF
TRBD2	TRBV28	CASSDSAGGIYNEQFF
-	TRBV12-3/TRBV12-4	CASSLAYTGELFF
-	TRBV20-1	CSAHTGSGRASPNEQFF
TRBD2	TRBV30	CAWSRTAGVFEQYF
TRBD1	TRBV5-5	CASSLAGTANTF
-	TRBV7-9	CASSSYRRQTDTQYF
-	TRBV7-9	CASSLAGPIGNGYTF
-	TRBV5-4	CASSLEADTQYF
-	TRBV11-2	CASSLVSTEKLFF
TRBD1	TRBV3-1	CASSIYRGFYNEQFF
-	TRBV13	CASREGVDTDTQYF
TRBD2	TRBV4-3	CASSQDKGTSGRGTQYF
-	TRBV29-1	CSVEEGTSGELFF
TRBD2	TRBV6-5	CASSLLSGVQETQYF
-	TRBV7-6	CASTQRLNTEAFF
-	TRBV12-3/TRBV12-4	CASQKSTGLWEQYF
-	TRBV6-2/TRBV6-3	CASSYTAGQSSGANVLTF
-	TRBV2	CASSTHIGNTEAFF
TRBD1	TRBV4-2	CASSQEGQDTDTQYF
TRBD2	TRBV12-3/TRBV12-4	CASIGSGTGTDTQYF
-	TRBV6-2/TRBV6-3	CASTEGRGQPQHF
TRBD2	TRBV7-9	CASSLWGLAGEETDTQYF
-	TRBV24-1	CATSDSGVSTDTQYF
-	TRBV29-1	CSVTTGSYGYTF
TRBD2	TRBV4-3	CASSHGSGVTDTQYF
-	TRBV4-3	CASSQEGRINYGYTF
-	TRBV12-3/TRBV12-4	CASSFDRTGELFF
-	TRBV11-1	CASSLGPPGELFF
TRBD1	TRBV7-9	CASSSWTGGVRGYGYTF
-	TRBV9	CASSVRQYNEQFF
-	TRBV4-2	CASSQEGPGMDQPQHF
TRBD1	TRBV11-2	CASSPDWRGRDRYTF
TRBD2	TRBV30	CAWSVGASGFNEQFF
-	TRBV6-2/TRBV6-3	CASSYRDNTGELFF